One sample yielded the 2 T cell receptor beta chains listed below, sequenced in a study of T cells in Graves' hyperthyroidism and ophthalmopathy. Amplification yielded TCR beta CDR3 regions, with RNA transcripts as the source. When the TCR CDR3 underwent first-round RT-PCR, the HTBI primer set was used. TCRdb ran MiXCR on the multiplex PCR reads and lists one entry per CDR3 protein. The profile shows about 500,000 distinct CDR3 sequences, about 16% of them singletons. Sequenced material: blood. All receptors derive from a young woman with Graves' ophthalmopathy.

The CDR3 DNA reads TGTGCCAGCAGTGACGAAGTTGGCTGGACCCACAGGTACAATGAGCAGTTCTTC. Its translation is CASSDEVGWTHRYNEQFF. V gene TRBV6-1 combines with J gene TRBJ2-1; D perhaps matches TRBD1 (5 bases). V lost 3 bases, J lost 4 bases, and 22 bases lay in between. CDR1 and CDR2 from the germline V gene are MNHNS and SASEGT. The CDR3 spans 18 residues.

This clonotype occurred many times. The chain is built from TRBV2 and TRBJ2-1, with TRBD1 identical over 8 bases. Germline CDR1 reads SNHLY; CDR2 reads FYNNEI. The CDR3 contains 14 residues. V shed 5 bases, J shed 5 bases, and the junction held 5 bases outside the gene matches. DNA for the CDR3: TGTGCCAGCAGTCCCGGCAGGGGGCACAATGAGCAGTTCTTC. Protein sequence: CASSPGRGHNEQFF. Drawing the rest from reference TRBV2 and TRBJ2-1, the complete variable domain is EPEVTQTPSHQVTQMGQEVILRCVPISNHLYFYWYRQILGQKVEFLVSFYNNEISEKSEIFDDQFSVERPDGSNFTLKIRSTKLEDSAMYFCASSPGRGHNEQFFGPGTRLTVL.